The present entry profiles one T cell receptor (beta chain) with its context. This sample stems from a study of blood T cell repertoires in COVID-19. About the study: COVID-19 samples collected from the United States, Italy and Spain covered acute and convalescent phases. From T cells, B-cell-depleted T cells, or PBMCs came the material, which was cDNA or gDNA.

Source study methods: Amplification with reference gene primers provided the estimates of nucleated cell counts. Profiled with immunoSEQ multiplex PCR; TCRdb holds only in-frame clones, not every one. For V, J and clone size, that table is used; D and trimming come from the DNA. The data contain about 150,000 clones, 85% to 90% of them singletons. The CDR3 sequence is 12 residues long. Per germline, CDR1 MNHEY and CDR2 SVGAGI. Trimming removed 8 bases from V and 2 bases from J, with 8 bases in between. The specimen sequenced was peripheral blood. J is TRBJ2-3 and V is TRBV6-5, with a tentative D call TRBD2 (5 bases). The clonotype was recovered from a man between 45 and 60 years old with active or convalescent COVID-19. CDR3 in amino acids: CASGETTDTQYF. CDR3 coding DNA: TGTGCCAGCGGGGAGACCACAGATACGCAGTATTTT.